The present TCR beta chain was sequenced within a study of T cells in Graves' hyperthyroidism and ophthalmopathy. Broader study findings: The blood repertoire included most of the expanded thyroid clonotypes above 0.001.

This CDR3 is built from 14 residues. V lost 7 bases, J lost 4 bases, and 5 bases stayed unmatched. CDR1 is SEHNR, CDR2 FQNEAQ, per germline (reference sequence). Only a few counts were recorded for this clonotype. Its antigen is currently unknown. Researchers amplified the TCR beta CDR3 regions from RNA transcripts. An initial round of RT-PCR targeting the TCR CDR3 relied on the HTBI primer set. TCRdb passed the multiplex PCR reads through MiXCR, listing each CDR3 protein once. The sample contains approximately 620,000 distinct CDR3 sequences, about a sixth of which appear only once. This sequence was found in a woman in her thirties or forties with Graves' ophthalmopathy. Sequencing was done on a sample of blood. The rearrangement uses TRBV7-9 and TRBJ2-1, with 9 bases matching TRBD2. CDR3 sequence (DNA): TGTGCCAGCAATGAAGCGGGGGGATACAATGAGCAGTTCTTC. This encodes CASNEAGGYNEQFF.